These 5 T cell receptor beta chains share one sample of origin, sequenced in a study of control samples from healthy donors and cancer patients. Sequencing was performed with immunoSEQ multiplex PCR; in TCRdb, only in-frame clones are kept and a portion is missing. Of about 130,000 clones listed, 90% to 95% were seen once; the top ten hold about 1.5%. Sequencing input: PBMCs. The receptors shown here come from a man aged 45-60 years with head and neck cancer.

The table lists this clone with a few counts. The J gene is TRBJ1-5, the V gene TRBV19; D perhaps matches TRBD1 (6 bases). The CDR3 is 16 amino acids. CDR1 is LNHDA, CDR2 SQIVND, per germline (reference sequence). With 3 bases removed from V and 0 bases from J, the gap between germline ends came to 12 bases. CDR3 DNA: TGTGCCAGTAGTATTATCAGGGGTTATAGCAATCAGCCCCAGCATTTT. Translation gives CASSIIRGYSNQPQHF.

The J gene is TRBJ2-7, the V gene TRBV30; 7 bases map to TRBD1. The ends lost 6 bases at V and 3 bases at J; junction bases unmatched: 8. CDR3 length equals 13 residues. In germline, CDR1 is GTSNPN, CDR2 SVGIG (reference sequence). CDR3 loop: CACHRGGYYEQYF. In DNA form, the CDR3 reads TGTGCCTGCCACAGAGGGGGCTACTACGAGCAGTACTTC. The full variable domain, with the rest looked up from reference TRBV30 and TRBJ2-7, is SQTIHQWPATLVQPVGSPLSLECTVEGTSNPNLYWYRQAAGRGLQLLFYSVGIGQISSEVPQNLSASRPQDRQFILSSKKLLLSDSGFYLCACHRGGYYEQYFGPGTRLTVT.

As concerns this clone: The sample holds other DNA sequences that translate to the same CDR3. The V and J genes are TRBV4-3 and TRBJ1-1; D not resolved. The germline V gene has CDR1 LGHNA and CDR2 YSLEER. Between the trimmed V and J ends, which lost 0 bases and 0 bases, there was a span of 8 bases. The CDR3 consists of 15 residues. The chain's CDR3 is CASSQDRHMNTEAFF. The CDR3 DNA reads TGCGCCAGCAGCCAAGATCGCCACATGAACACTGAAGCTTTCTTT.

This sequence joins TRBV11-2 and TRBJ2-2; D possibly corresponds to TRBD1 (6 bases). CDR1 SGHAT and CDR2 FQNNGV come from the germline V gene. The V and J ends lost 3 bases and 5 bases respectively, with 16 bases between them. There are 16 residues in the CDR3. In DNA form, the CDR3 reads TGTGCCAGCAGCTTTTCTGGGGGCGCAGGGACCGGGGAGCTGTTTTTT. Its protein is CASSFSGGAGTGELFF.

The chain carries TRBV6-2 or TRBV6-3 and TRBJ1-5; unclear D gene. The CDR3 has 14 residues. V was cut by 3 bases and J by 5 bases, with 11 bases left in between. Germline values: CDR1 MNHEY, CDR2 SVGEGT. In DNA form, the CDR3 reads TGTGCCAGCAGTTATCGGCAGTCCCATCAGCCCCAGCATTTT. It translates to CASSYRQSHQPQHF.